This TCR beta chain was found in a study of prognosis after radiotherapy for stage I lung cancer. The genomic DNA TCR beta CDR3 region underwent two rounds of multiplex PCR. Specific primers for each TRBV and TRBJ gene were what first-round PCR used. From the multiplex PCR reads, TCRdb called clonotypes with MiXCR, one entry per CDR3 protein. The sample comprises about 36,000 distinct CDR3 sequences, around 35% of which are singletons, and 16% rests with the top ten. V shed 3 bases, J shed 2 bases, and the junction held 6 bases outside the gene matches. The CDR3 loop spans 15 amino acids. Germline lookup yields CDR1 MNHEY and CDR2 SMNVEV (reference sequence). This clonotype was counted ten times or more. Its cognate antigen is unknown. Study outcomes and limitations: TRBV and TRBJ gene usage reportedly differed between patients with and without metastases. Medians of roughly 10,000 versus 7,000 showed unique TCR clone counts falling after stereotactic body radiation therapy.

This TCR was sampled from a donor at least 50 years old with non-small cell lung cancer. Sequencing used PBMCs, obtained before or after stereotactic body radiation therapy (not recorded which). The V gene is TRBV27, the J gene TRBJ1-1; 7 bases agree with TRBD1. CDR3 sequence: CASSFSGTDNTEAFF. Written as DNA, the CDR3 is TGTGCCAGCAGTTTTTCCGGGACAGATAACACTGAAGCTTTCTTT.